A selection of T cell receptor beta chains follows, all from one sample in a study of blood T cell repertoires in COVID-19. Produced via immunoSEQ multiplex PCR; TCRdb's table is partial and in-frame only. The data hold 150,000 or so clones, with over 60% observed a single time. Sequencing was carried out using peripheral blood. These receptors originate from a woman older than 75 with active or convalescent COVID-19. Each CDR3 is given with its conserved first and last residue. Fields, in order: D gene, clone size, J gene, V gene, CDR3 DNA, CDR3 protein. A D gene is named only where the DNA matches it firmly. Size is omitted from some rows. Given values are once, few, many or a class for expanded clones.

NA	NA	TRBJ1-4	TRBV4-2	TGTGCCAGCAGCCAAGATTGGGCCGGTGAAAAACTGTTTTTT	CASSQDWAGEKLFF
TRBD1	few	TRBJ1-2	TRBV7-2	TGTGCCAGCAGCACGGGACAGGGGAATGGCTACACCTTC	CASSTGQGNGYTF
TRBD1	NA	TRBJ1-1	TRBV19	TGTGCCAGTAGTATCCGGGACAGTGAAGCTTTCTTT	CASSIRDSEAFF
TRBD1	NA	TRBJ2-7	TRBV10-1	TGCGCCAGCAACTTCCGGGACAGGGGGCATAAGGGCGAGCAGTACTTC	CASNFRDRGHKGEQYF
NA	NA	TRBJ2-1	TRBV5-4	TGTGCCAGCAGCCCCGGACCAGGGGCCAATGAGCAGTTCTTC	CASSPGPGANEQFF
NA	NA	TRBJ1-2	TRBV9	TGTGCCAGCAGCGTAGCTACAGGTTTCGGTGGCTACACCTTC	CASSVATGFGGYTF
NA	few	TRBJ1-1	TRBV18	TGTGCCAGCTCACCGACAGGGAACACTGAAGCTTTCTTT	CASSPTGNTEAFF
NA	NA	TRBJ1-2	TRBV2	TGTGCCAGCAAACGAGACGGGACATCAGTTGGCTACACCTTC	CASKRDGTSVGYTF
NA	NA	TRBJ2-7	TRBV5-1	TGCGCCAGCAGCTCCGCTTCCGGGACCTACGAGCAGTACTTC	CASSSASGTYEQYF
NA	NA	TRBJ2-1	TRBV24-1	TGTGCCACCAGTGGAACAGGGGACTCGATCTCCTACAATGAGCAGTTCTTC	CATSGTGDSISYNEQFF
TRBD1	once	TRBJ1-2	TRBV10-3	TGTGCCATCAGAGGGACAGAAAACTATGGCTACACCTTC	CAIRGTENYGYTF
TRBD1	NA	TRBJ1-2	TRBV5-1	TGCGCCAGCAGCAACCGGGACAGGGATGGCTACACCTTC	CASSNRDRDGYTF
NA	few	TRBJ1-3	TRBV3-1/TRBV3-2	TGTGCCAGCAGCCAGGCGGGACGGGCTGGAAACACCATATATTTT	CASSQAGRAGNTIYF
NA	NA	TRBJ1-2	TRBV18	TGTGCCAGCTCACCACCGAAATCTAATAACTTTAACTATGGCTACACCTTC	CASSPPKSNNFNYGYTF
TRBD2	NA	TRBJ2-3	TRBV7-2	TGTGCCAGCAGCTTAGAGGGGACTAGCGGGAGAATATACACAGATACGCAGTATTTT	CASSLEGTSGRIYTDTQYF
NA	NA	TRBJ1-1	TRBV18	TGTGCCAGCTCACCCGACAGGTGGGGAGACACTGAAGCTTTCTTT	CASSPDRWGDTEAFF
NA	few	TRBJ1-3	TRBV3-1/TRBV3-2	TGTGCCAGCAGCTTGACAGGAGCCTCTGGAAACACCATATATTTT	CASSLTGASGNTIYF
TRBD2	NA	TRBJ2-7	TRBV6-5	TGTGCCAGCAGGACTAGCGACTACGAGCAGTACTTC	CASRTSDYEQYF
TRBD2	NA	TRBJ2-3	TRBV5-1	TGCGCCAGCAGCTTGGACTACCCGGGGGGAGATACGCAGTATTTT	CASSLDYPGGDTQYF
TRBD2	few	TRBJ2-2	TRBV5-1	TGCGCCAGCACCCCACTAGCGGGGGGCGGGACCGGGGAGCTGTTTTTT	CASTPLAGGGTGELFF
NA	NA	TRBJ1-5	TRBV6-2/TRBV6-3	TGTGCCAGCAGTTACTCATTGGGAGTTGGGCAGCCCCAGCATTTT	CASSYSLGVGQPQHF
NA	NA	TRBJ1-4	TRBV6-6	TGTGCCAGCAGGAGGAGGGATGAAAAACTGTTTTTT	CASRRRDEKLFF
NA	NA	TRBJ1-2	TRBV6-5	TGTGCCAGCAGCAGCAGGGGTGGCTATGGCTACACCTTC	CASSSRGGYGYTF
NA	NA	TRBJ2-7	TRBV3-1/TRBV3-2	TGTGCCAGCAGCCACGATCTAGCCTCGAGCTCCTACGAGCAGTACTTC	CASSHDLASSSYEQYF
TRBD2	NA	TRBJ2-1	TRBV7-6	TGTGCCAGCAGCCCCGTTCGCGGGGGGGCCGACAATGAGCAGTTCTTC	CASSPVRGGADNEQFF
NA	NA	TRBJ1-6	TRBV30	TGTGCCTGGAGTGTTCCCCAGCCTAGCTCCTATAATTCACCCCTCCACTTT	CAWSVPQPSSYNSPLHF
NA	NA	TRBJ2-7	TRBV6-2/TRBV6-3	TGTGCCAGCAGTCACCTCCGGGGGGCCGGGACTGAGCAGTACTTC	CASSHLRGAGTEQYF
NA	NA	TRBJ2-1	TRBV19	TGTGCCAGTAGTAAGGGGGGGGGTACCAATGAGCAGTTCTTC	CASSKGGGTNEQFF
TRBD1	once	TRBJ2-7	TRBV14	TGTGCCAGCAGCCAAGATCAACAGGGGTTCTACGAGCAGTACTTC	CASSQDQQGFYEQYF
TRBD2	NA	TRBJ2-5	TRBV5-1	TGCGCCAGCAGCTTGTTGACTAGCGGGGGACCACAAGAGACCCAGTACTTC	CASSLLTSGGPQETQYF
NA	NA	TRBJ1-1	TRBV6-1	TGTGCCAGCAGTGAAACCAGGGGCACTGAAGCTTTCTTT	CASSETRGTEAFF
NA	NA	TRBJ2-3	TRBV15	TGTGCCACCAGCAGAATGGTGGGGGAGGAAGATACGCAGTATTTT	CATSRMVGEEDTQYF
TRBD1	NA	TRBJ1-3	TRBV5-8	TGTGCCAGCAGCGACCACCGGACAGGGCTTGGAAACACCATATATTTT	CASSDHRTGLGNTIYF
TRBD2	NA	TRBJ2-2	TRBV18	TGTGCCAGCTCACCCCTAGCGGGGGCCGTAAACACCGGGGAGCTGTTTTTT	CASSPLAGAVNTGELFF
NA	once	TRBJ2-1	TRBV4-1	TGCGCCAGCAGCCAAGATGAGCGGGCGGGGTCCTACAATGAGCAGTTCTTC	CASSQDERAGSYNEQFF
NA	NA	TRBJ1-4	TRBV2	TGTGCCAGCAGCGGAAGTGTGGGGAGTGAAAAACTGTTTTTT	CASSGSVGSEKLFF
TRBD1	NA	TRBJ1-3	TRBV7-8	TGTGCCAGCAGCCCAGGGGGACCTTCTGGAAACACCATATATTTT	CASSPGGPSGNTIYF
NA	NA	TRBJ1-3	TRBV12-5	TGTGCATTCGGGGGGTGGAGGTCTGGAAACACCATATATTTT	CAFGGWRSGNTIYF
TRBD2	NA	TRBJ2-5	TRBV3-1/TRBV3-2	TGTGCCAGCAGCCGACTAGCGGGGGGAACCCAAGAGACCCAGTACTTC	CASSRLAGGTQETQYF
TRBD1	NA	TRBJ1-5	TRBV28	TGTGCCAGCAGGACAGGGGGCAAGGGCGGACAGCCCCAGCATTTT	CASRTGGKGGQPQHF
TRBD2	NA	TRBJ2-1	TRBV11-2	TGTGCCAGCAGCTTAGCGGGGGGGCTGAATGAGCAGTTCTTC	CASSLAGGLNEQFF
TRBD1	NA	TRBJ2-7	TRBV18	TGTGCCAGCTCACCACCAGGGGGCAACGAGCAGTACTTC	CASSPPGGNEQYF
TRBD2	NA	TRBJ2-7	TRBV5-4	TGTGCCAGCAGCAAAATACACCGTTCTCGGGGGGGCAGACTATTCTACGAGCAGTACTTC	CASSKIHRSRGGRLFYEQYF
TRBD2	NA	TRBJ2-1	TRBV4-1	TGCGCCAGCAGCCAAGAATGGTCTAGCGGGGGTAGAGAGCAGTTCTTC	CASSQEWSSGGREQFF
NA	few	TRBJ2-7	TRBV30	TGTGCCTGGAGTGTGGGAGACTTTTACGAGCAGTACTTC	CAWSVGDFYEQYF
TRBD2	NA	TRBJ2-7	TRBV14	TGTGCCAGCAGCCAAGGGCGGGGGGCTGTACGGCCCTACGAGCAGTACTTC	CASSQGRGAVRPYEQYF
NA	NA	TRBJ1-1	TRBV7-2	TGTGCCAGCAAAGTTACAGTGAACACTGAAGCTTTCTTT	CASKVTVNTEAFF